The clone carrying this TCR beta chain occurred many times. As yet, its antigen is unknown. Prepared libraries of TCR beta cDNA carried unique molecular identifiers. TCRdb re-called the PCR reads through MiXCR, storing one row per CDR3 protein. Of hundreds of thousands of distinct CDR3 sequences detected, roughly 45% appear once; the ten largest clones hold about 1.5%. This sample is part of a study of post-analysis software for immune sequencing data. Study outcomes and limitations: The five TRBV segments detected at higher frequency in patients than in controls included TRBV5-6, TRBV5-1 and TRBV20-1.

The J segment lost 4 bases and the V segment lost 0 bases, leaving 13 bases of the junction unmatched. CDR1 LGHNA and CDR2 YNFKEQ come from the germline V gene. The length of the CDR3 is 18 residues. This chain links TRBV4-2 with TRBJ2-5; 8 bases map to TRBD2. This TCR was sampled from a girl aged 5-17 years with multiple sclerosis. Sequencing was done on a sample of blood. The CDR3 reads CASSQEGPAGVPGETQYF. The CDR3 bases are TGTGCCAGCAGCCAAGAGGGTCCAGCGGGGGTACCGGGAGAGACCCAGTACTTC.